Shown below are 30 T cell receptor beta chains from a single sample sequenced in a study of T cell responses to AZD1222 COVID-19 vaccine. Clones were read by immunoSEQ multiplex PCR, and TCRdb kept only the in-frame ones, dropping some. The sample records over 70,000 clones, approximately 80% being singletons. Sequencing was performed on peripheral blood, taken 28 days after the second dose of the MenACWY control vaccine. These receptors were collected from an adult who received the MenACWY meningococcal vaccine as a control.

The chain couples TRBV4-1 to TRBJ2-5, with D uncertain. Germline-derived CDR1 and CDR2 are MGHRA and YSYEKL. Deletions cut 4 bases from V and 0 bases from J, with 6 bases between. The CDR3 runs to 13 residues. In DNA form, the CDR3 reads TGCGCCAGCAGCCTGACCAACCAAGAGACCCAGTACTTC. This gives the protein CASSLTNQETQYF.

The gene calls are TRBV6-5 and TRBJ1-1; D unclear. Germline CDR1 is MNHEY and CDR2 is SVGAGI. The CDR3 runs to 12 residues. Trimming left V 6 bases short and J 1 base short, with 6 bases between. The CDR3 nucleotides read TGTGCCAGCAGGAGACAGAACACTGAAGCTTTCTTT. Protein: CASRRQNTEAFF.

The CDR3 reads CASNTGQGAAGYGYTF. CDR3 in DNA: TGTGCCAGCAATACGGGACAGGGGGCGGCTGGCTATGGCTACACCTTC. The gene calls are TRBV2 and TRBJ1-2, with 12 bases lining up with TRBD1. Unmatched junction bases numbered 10, after V lost 7 bases and J lost 4 bases. Germline assignment: CDR1 SNHLY and CDR2 FYNNEI. CDR3 length: 16 residues.

This clone was counted once. Other DNA sequences in this specimen translate into the identical CDR3. This sequence joins TRBV28 and TRBJ1-2, with unresolved D. The CDR3 runs 12 residues. Trimming shortened V by 2 bases and J by 1 base, and 2 bases separated the two germline ends. The germline V gene encodes CDR1 MDHEN and CDR2 SYDVKM. The CDR3: CASSLGNYGYTF. Here the CDR3 DNA reads TGTGCCAGCAGTTTAGGTAACTATGGCTACACCTTC.

This clone was seen a single time. The rearrangement links TRBV3-1 (or the pseudogene TRBV3-2) to TRBJ2-5; 15 bases agree with TRBD2. This CDR3 is built from 17 residues. Germline CDR1 reads LGHDT; CDR2 reads YNNKEL (reference sequence). J gave up 4 bases and V 3 bases, and 6 bases lay outside the gene matches. The CDR3 DNA reads as TGTGCCAGCAGCCAGAGCCCGGGACTAGCGGGAGGAGAGACCCAGTACTTC. Its translation is CASSQSPGLAGGETQYF.

There are a few counts of this clone. The CDR3 loop reads CAWTPGSDTQYF. As DNA, the CDR3 is TGTGCCTGGACCCCTGGGTCGGATACGCAGTATTTT. This sequence joins TRBV30 and TRBJ2-3, with D hard to call. The ends were cut back, 4 bases at V and 6 bases at J, with 11 bases in the middle. Germline CDR1 reads GTSNPN; CDR2 reads SVGIG (reference sequence). The CDR3 sequence is 12 residues long.

V usage is TRBV11-3 and J usage is TRBJ2-7, with D unresolved. This CDR3 comprises 16 residues. Germline lookup yields CDR1 SGHNT and CDR2 YENEEA. The V end lost 3 bases, the J end lost 2 bases, and 17 bases lay between the germline ends. CDR3 sequence reads: CASSLNIDGDPYEQYF. CDR3 in DNA: TGTGCCAGCAGCTTGAATATCGATGGGGATCCCTACGAGCAGTACTTC.

The rearrangement joins TRBV5-4 to TRBJ2-3; D remains unclear. V gave up 2 bases and J gave up 2 bases, with 3 bases separating them. The germline V gene has CDR1 SGHNT and CDR2 YYREEE (reference sequence). The CDR3 loop spans 12 amino acids. CDR3 coding DNA: TGTGCCAGCAGCTTTATCACAGATACGCAGTATTTT. It yields the protein CASSFITDTQYF.

The chain couples TRBV3-1 (or the pseudogene TRBV3-2) to TRBJ1-1; D unresolved. Between the trimmed V and J ends, which lost 1 base and 1 base, there was a span of 4 bases. The germline V gene has CDR1 LGHDT and CDR2 YNNKEL (reference sequence). CDR3 length: 13 residues. CDR3 region: CASSQGRNTEAFF. The CDR3, as DNA: TGTGCCAGCAGCCAAGGCCGGAACACTGAAGCTTTCTTT.

This clone was picked up a small number of times. J is TRBJ1-1 and V is TRBV6-4, with a possible D match to TRBD1 (6 bases). This CDR3 region has 12 residues. Germline loops: CDR1 MRHNA, CDR2 SNTAGT. Trimming stripped 10 bases from V and 1 base from J, with 10 bases between. The CDR3 coding sequence is TGTGCCACCCGGACAGAGAACACTGAAGCTTTCTTT. Translating it yields CATRTENTEAFF.

This chain links TRBV9 with TRBJ2-3, with D hard to call. V gave up 2 bases and J gave up 4 bases, with 8 bases separating them. Germline CDR1 is SGDLS and CDR2 is YYNGEE. The CDR3 has 13 amino acids. CDR3 in amino acids: CASSVLESDTQYF. The CDR3 DNA sequence: TGTGCCAGCAGCGTCCTGGAATCAGATACGCAGTATTTT.

In its sample, this clone was seen a few times. This sequence joins TRBV7-9 and TRBJ1-6; D is unclear. Trimming left V 5 bases short and J 7 bases short, with 6 bases between. CDR1 is SEHNR and CDR2 is FQNEAQ in the germline V gene (reference sequence). The CDR3 loop spans 12 amino acids. The CDR3 bases are TGTGCCAGCAGCCCCGAGAATTCACCCCTCCACTTT. It yields the protein CASSPENSPLHF.

This clone was observed a few times. The chain has TRBV6-6 and TRBJ1-2; no firm D call. Germline values: CDR1 MNHNY, CDR2 SVGAGI (reference sequence). Trimming left V 4 bases short and J 8 bases short, with 8 bases between. CDR3 length: 11 amino acids. In DNA, the CDR3 is TGTGCCAGCAGTTTGGGTGGGGGCTACACCTTC. This sequence encodes CASSLGGGYTF.

The V gene is TRBV28, the J gene TRBJ1-5; 8 bases map to TRBD1. Per germline, CDR1 MDHEN and CDR2 SYDVKM. J was trimmed by 3 bases and V by 7 bases; bases with no gene match: 17. This CDR3 is built from 18 residues. For the CDR3, the DNA is TGTGCCAGCACCACACTTCCCGGGACAGGACCTGACAATCAGCCCCAGCATTTT. This translates into CASTTLPGTGPDNQPQHF.

The table lists this clone with a few counts. One junction end disagrees with the germline gene, perhaps due to a read error. The chain carries TRBV6-1 and TRBJ1-5; weak D call: TRBD1 (6 bases). This CDR3 region has 14 residues. CDR1 is MNHNS, CDR2 SASEGT, per germline. The CDR3 sequence: CASSDSRGKQPQHF. Here the CDR3 DNA reads TGTGCCAGCAGTGATTCCAGGGGCAAGCAGCCCCAGCATTTT.

The rearrangement links TRBV15 to TRBJ1-3; the match to TRBD1 covers 7 bases. After removal of 1 base from V and 4 bases from J, the junction contained 10 bases not matched to a gene. Germline-derived CDR1 and CDR2 are LNHNV and YYDKDF (reference sequence). CDR3 size: 17 residues. The CDR3 loop reads CATSRVQRGRGGNTIYF. CDR3 in DNA: TGTGCCACCAGCAGAGTCCAGAGGGGGCGCGGGGGAAACACCATATATTTT.

The chain is built from TRBV19 and TRBJ2-3; 9 positions agree with TRBD2. V shed 6 bases, J shed 3 bases, and the junction held 1 base outside the gene matches. Germline values: CDR1 LNHDA, CDR2 SQIVND (reference sequence). This CDR3 has 13 amino acids. This chain's CDR3 is CASRGLATDTQYF. The CDR3 DNA reads as TGTGCCAGTAGGGGACTAGCAACAGATACGCAGTATTTT.

J is TRBJ1-1 and V is TRBV5-1; D gene uncertain. There are 14 residues in the CDR3. V dropped 0 bases and J dropped 5 bases, with 11 bases sitting between them. Germline loops: CDR1 SGHRS, CDR2 YFSETQ. CDR3 loop: CASSLAGKGTEAFF. The CDR3, as DNA: TGCGCCAGCAGCTTGGCGGGGAAAGGAACTGAAGCTTTCTTT.

The rearrangement uses TRBV10-1 and TRBJ1-1; D unclear. The germline V gene encodes CDR1 WNHNN and CDR2 SYGVQD (reference sequence). V was trimmed by 6 bases and J by 7 bases, leaving 27 bases between them. CDR3 length equals 17 residues. CDR3 sequence: CASRRHNLKHILSEAFF. The CDR3 DNA follows: TGCGCCAGCAGGAGGCATAACTTAAAACACATACTAAGTGAAGCTTTCTTT.

J is TRBJ1-5 and V is TRBV25-1, with unresolved D. Germline CDR1 is MGHDK and CDR2 is SYGVNS. The CDR3 extends over 12 amino acids. V was shortened by 5 bases and J by 4 bases, with 6 bases between the two germline ends. The CDR3, as DNA: TGTGCCAGCAGTAATGGGAATCAGCCCCAGCATTTT. Its protein is CASSNGNQPQHF.

The chain joins TRBV28 to TRBJ2-3; tentative D call: TRBD2 (5 bases). CDR1 and CDR2 (germline): MDHEN, SYDVKM. The CDR3 runs 16 residues. Trimming pared 5 bases from V and 2 bases from J, leaving 17 bases between. The CDR3 protein is CASSNFRGSITDTQYF. The CDR3 DNA reads TGTGCCAGCAGTAATTTCCGGGGTAGTATCACAGATACGCAGTATTTT. The entire variable domain, with the rest obtained from reference TRBV28 and TRBJ2-3, is as follows: DVKVTQSSRYLVKRTGEKVFLECVQDMDHENMFWYRQDPGLGLRLIYFSYDVKMKEKGDIPEGYSVSREKKERFSLILESASTNQTSMYLCASSNFRGSITDTQYFGPGTRLTVL.

J is TRBJ2-5 and V is TRBV3-1 (or the pseudogene TRBV3-2); D is ambiguous. Per germline, CDR1 LGHDT and CDR2 YNNKEL (reference sequence). The V gene lost 0 bases and the J gene lost 4 bases, with 12 bases spanning the gap. The CDR3 extends over 15 amino acids. CDR3 residues: CASSQDQGSRETQYF. The CDR3 DNA follows: TGTGCCAGCAGCCAAGATCAAGGGTCAAGAGAGACCCAGTACTTC.

The chain couples TRBV6-2 or TRBV6-3 to TRBJ2-2, with 8 bases that match TRBD2. Germline values: CDR1 MNHEY, CDR2 SVGEGT. This CDR3 contains 15 residues. The J segment lost 1 base and the V segment lost 6 bases, leaving 4 bases of the junction unmatched. The CDR3 bases are TGTGCCAGCAGCAGAGCGGGGGTGAACACCGGGGAGCTGTTTTTT. This encodes CASSRAGVNTGELFF.

The chain carries TRBV19 and TRBJ2-2, with unresolved D. The germline V and J ends were trimmed by 3 bases and 3 bases, with 11 bases remaining between them. Germline V CDR1 and CDR2: LNHDA, SQIVND (reference sequence). This CDR3 is 15 amino acids long. The DNA for the CDR3 is TGTGCCAGTAGTATTGACGGGCCGGACACCGGGGAGCTGTTTTTT. Translation gives CASSIDGPDTGELFF.

The V and J genes are TRBV7-9 and TRBJ2-7; tentatively, D is TRBD2 (5 bases). Per the germline V gene, CDR1 is SEHNR and CDR2 is FQNEAQ (reference sequence). The V end lost 1 base, the J end lost 4 bases, and 11 bases lay between the germline ends. The CDR3 is 14 amino acids. The CDR3 loop reads CASSLEFGVYEQYF. The CDR3 bases are TGTGCCAGCAGCTTAGAGTTCGGGGTTTACGAGCAGTACTTC. The variable domain in full, with the rest retrieved from reference TRBV7-9 and TRBJ2-7, is DTGVSQNPRHKITKRGQNVTFRCDPISEHNRLYWYRQTLGQGPEFLTYFQNEAQLEKSRLLSDRFSAERPKGSFSTLEIQRTEQGDSAMYLCASSLEFGVYEQYFGPGTRLTVT.

CDR3 DNA: TGCGCCAGCAGCCTAACGACAACTAGCACAGATACGCAGTATTTT. It translates to CASSLTTTSTDTQYF. The rearrangement uses TRBV5-1 and TRBJ2-3, with unresolved D. With 4 bases removed from V and 0 bases from J, the gap between germline ends came to 12 bases. In germline, CDR1 is SGHRS, CDR2 YFSETQ. The CDR3 runs to 15 residues.

The chain links TRBV30 to TRBJ1-2, with a tentative D call TRBD1 (6 bases). The length of the CDR3 is 13 residues. Trimming removed 2 bases from V and 6 bases from J, with 13 bases in between. Germline values: CDR1 GTSNPN, CDR2 SVGIG (reference sequence). CDR3 sequence: CAWSRTATNGYTF. CDR3 sequence (DNA): TGTGCCTGGAGTAGGACAGCAACCAATGGCTACACCTTC.

The chain is built from TRBV19 and TRBJ1-3; the D is unclear. CDR1 and CDR2 from the germline V gene are LNHDA and SQIVND (reference sequence). The ends were cut back, 6 bases at V and 0 bases at J, with 6 bases in the middle. The CDR3 consists of 13 residues. The CDR3 region is CASREDSGNTIYF. CDR3 DNA sequence: TGTGCCAGTAGGGAAGACTCTGGAAACACCATATATTTT.

This clone was counted between two and nine times. The chain is built from TRBV30 and TRBJ2-6, with TRBD1 matching 11 bases. CDR3 length: 17 residues. Germline V gene data show CDR1 as GTSNPN and CDR2 as SVGIG (reference sequence). V was clipped by 2 bases and J by 0 bases; unmatched bases: 3. CDR3 residues: CAWSSGTGGSGANVLTF. The DNA for the CDR3 is TGTGCCTGGAGTTCGGGGACAGGGGGCTCTGGGGCCAACGTCCTGACTTTC. Full variable domain (missing parts from reference TRBV30 and TRBJ2-6): SQTIHQWPATLVQPVGSPLSLECTVEGTSNPNLYWYRQAAGRGLQLLFYSVGIGQISSEVPQNLSASRPQDRQFILSSKKLLLSDSGFYLCAWSSGTGGSGANVLTFGAGSRLTVL.

The chain couples TRBV4-1 to TRBJ1-2; 10 bases match TRBD1. V was pared by 0 bases and J by 4 bases, with 5 bases of the junction left unmatched. The CDR3 consists of 16 residues. Germline V gene data show CDR1 as MGHRA and CDR2 as YSYEKL. The CDR3 DNA is TGCGCCAGCAGCCAAGATTGGACAGGGGGGAGCTATGGCTACACCTTC. The encoded protein is CASSQDWTGGSYGYTF.